The rows below give T cell receptor beta chains drawn from one sample of a study of blood T cell repertoires in COVID-19. TCRdb's copy holds only in-frame clones and misses some; the assay was immunoSEQ multiplex PCR. The sample includes 20,000 to 25,000 clones, around 67% of them seen just once. Sequencing used peripheral blood. These receptors came from a human donor in a cohort sampled during active or convalescent COVID-19. Both conserved end residues are part of each CDR3.

15	TRBV18	TRBJ1-1	CASSPRTGENTEAFF
14	TRBV19	TRBJ1-1	CASMRGGMNTEAFF
15	TRBV5-4	TRBJ2-7	CASSAWTSGSYEQYF
19	TRBV5-6	TRBJ1-5	CASSLAFAQGGVQDQPQHF
16	TRBV5-6	TRBJ2-3	CASSRLHQRGYQPQYF
15	TRBV7-2	TRBJ1-6	CASSLVTGVDSPLHF
15	TRBV6-5	TRBJ1-5	CASSRAGFSNQPQHF
15	TRBV11-2	TRBJ1-1	CASSIPRGSNTEAFF
16	TRBV27	TRBJ1-6	CASSSLRRDRGRPLHF
17	TRBV5-6	TRBJ2-6	CASLRYNSQSRANVLTF
13	TRBV7-2	TRBJ2-3	CASSLGTSNTQYF
15	TRBV5-1	TRBJ2-1	CASSLGSVPRNEQFF
15	TRBV10-1	TRBJ1-3	CASRARTTSGNTIYF
13	TRBV5-5	TRBJ2-7	CASSWGGEYEQYF
16	TRBV3-1/TRBV3-2	TRBJ1-1	CASSPPGRGWGTEAFF
13	TRBV2	TRBJ2-7	CASRPLAGDEQYF
14	TRBV10-1	TRBJ2-2	CASASGTRPGELFF
15	TRBV6-2/TRBV6-3	TRBJ2-4	CASSFFRLTKNIQYF